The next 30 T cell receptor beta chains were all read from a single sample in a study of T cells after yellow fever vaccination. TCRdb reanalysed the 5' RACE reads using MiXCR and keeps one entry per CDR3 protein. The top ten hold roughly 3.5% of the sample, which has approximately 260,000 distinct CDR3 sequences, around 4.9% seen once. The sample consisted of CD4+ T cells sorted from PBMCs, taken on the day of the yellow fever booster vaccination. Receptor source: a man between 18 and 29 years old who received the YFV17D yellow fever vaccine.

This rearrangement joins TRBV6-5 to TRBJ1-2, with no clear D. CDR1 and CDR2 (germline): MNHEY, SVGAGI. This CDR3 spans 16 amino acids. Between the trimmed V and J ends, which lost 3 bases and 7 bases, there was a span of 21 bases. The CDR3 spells CASSYSPDPKKSGYTF. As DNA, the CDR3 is TGTGCCAGCAGTTATAGCCCTGACCCCAAAAAAAGTGGCTACACCTTC.

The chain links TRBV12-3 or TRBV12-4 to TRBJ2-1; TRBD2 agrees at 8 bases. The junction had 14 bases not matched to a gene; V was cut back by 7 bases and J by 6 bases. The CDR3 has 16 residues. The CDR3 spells CASTDIRGGPRNEQFF. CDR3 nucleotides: TGTGCCAGCACCGACATACGGGGGGGCCCCCGCAATGAGCAGTTCTTC.

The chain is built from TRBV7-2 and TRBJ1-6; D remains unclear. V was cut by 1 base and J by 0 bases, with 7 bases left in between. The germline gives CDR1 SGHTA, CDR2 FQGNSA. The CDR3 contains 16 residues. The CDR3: CASSLVSSSYNSPLHF. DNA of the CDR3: TGTGCCAGCAGCTTAGTCTCGAGCTCCTATAATTCACCCCTCCACTTT.

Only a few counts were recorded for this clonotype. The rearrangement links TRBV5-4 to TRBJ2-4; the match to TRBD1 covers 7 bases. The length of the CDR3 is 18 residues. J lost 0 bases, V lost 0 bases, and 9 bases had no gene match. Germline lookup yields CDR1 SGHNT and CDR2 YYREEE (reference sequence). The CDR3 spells CASSLVPGQSPAKNIQYF. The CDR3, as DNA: TGTGCCAGCAGCTTGGTCCCGGGACAGTCGCCAGCCAAAAACATTCAGTACTTC.

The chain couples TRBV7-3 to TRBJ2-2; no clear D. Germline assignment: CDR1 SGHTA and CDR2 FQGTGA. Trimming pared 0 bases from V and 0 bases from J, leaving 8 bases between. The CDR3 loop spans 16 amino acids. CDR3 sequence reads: CASSLTSPANTGELFF. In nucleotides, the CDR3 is TGTGCCAGCAGCTTAACGTCCCCAGCGAACACCGGGGAGCTGTTTTTT.

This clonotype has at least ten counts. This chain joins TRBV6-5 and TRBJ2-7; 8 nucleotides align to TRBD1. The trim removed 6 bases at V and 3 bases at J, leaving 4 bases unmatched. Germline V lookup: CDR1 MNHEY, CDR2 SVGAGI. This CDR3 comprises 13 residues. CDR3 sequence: CASSRGQGYEQYV. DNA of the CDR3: TGTGCCAGCAGCAGAGGACAGGGCTACGAGCAGTACGTC.

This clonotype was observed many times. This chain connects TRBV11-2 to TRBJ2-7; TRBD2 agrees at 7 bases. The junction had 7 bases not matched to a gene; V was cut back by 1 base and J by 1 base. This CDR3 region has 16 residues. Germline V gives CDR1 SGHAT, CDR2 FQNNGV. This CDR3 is CASSLGRQRGSYEQYF. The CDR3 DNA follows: TGTGCCAGCAGCTTAGGCCGCCAGCGGGGATCCTACGAGCAGTACTTC.

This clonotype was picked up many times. CDR3 sequence reads: CAWGQGVDTQYF. In DNA, the CDR3 is TGTGCCTGGGGACAGGGTGTAGATACGCAGTATTTT. This chain uses TRBV30 with TRBJ2-3; 8 bases agree with TRBD1. CDR3 length: 12 amino acids. The germline V gene has CDR1 GTSNPN and CDR2 SVGIG (reference sequence). Trimming at V came to 5 bases and at J to 5 bases, leaving 3 bases not matched to a gene.

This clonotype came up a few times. Written as DNA, the CDR3 is TGTGCCAGCAGTTCTCGACGGACAGGGTGGTATGGCTACACCTTC. Its translation is CASSSRRTGWYGYTF. This rearrangement joins TRBV12-3 or TRBV12-4 to TRBJ1-2; 8 bases line up with TRBD1. There are 15 residues in the CDR3. Trimming took 4 bases from V and 5 from J; bases not matched to a gene: 9.

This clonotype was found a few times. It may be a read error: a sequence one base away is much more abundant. For the CDR3, the DNA is TGTGCCAGCAGCTTTGCGGGGGGGCCAGATACGCAGTATTTT. Translating it yields CASSFAGGPDTQYF. The rearrangement joins TRBV7-2 to TRBJ2-3, with 9 bases that match TRBD2. The CDR3 covers 14 residues. The germline V gene has CDR1 SGHTA and CDR2 FQGNSA. With 3 bases clipped from V and 4 bases from J, the junction kept 2 bases outside the gene matches.

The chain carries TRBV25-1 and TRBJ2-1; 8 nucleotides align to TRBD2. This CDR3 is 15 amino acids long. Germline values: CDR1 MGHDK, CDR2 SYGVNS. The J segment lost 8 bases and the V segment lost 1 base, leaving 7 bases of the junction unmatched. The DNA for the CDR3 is TGTGCCAGCAGTGAATCGGGACTAGGGCGCTATGAGCAGTTCTTC. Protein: CASSESGLGRYEQFF. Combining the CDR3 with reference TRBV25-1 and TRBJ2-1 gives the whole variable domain EADIYQTPRYLVIGTGKKITLECSQTMGHDKMYWYQQDPGMELHLIHYSYGVNSTEKGDLSSESTVSRIRTEHFPLTLESARPSHTSQYLCASSESGLGRYEQFFGPGTRLTVL.

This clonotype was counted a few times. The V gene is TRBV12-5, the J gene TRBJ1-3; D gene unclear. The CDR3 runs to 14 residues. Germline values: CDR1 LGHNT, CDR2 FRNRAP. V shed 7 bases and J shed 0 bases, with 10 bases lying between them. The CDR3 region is CASESPYSGNTIYF. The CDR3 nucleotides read TGTGCTAGTGAAAGCCCTTACTCTGGAAACACCATATATTTT.

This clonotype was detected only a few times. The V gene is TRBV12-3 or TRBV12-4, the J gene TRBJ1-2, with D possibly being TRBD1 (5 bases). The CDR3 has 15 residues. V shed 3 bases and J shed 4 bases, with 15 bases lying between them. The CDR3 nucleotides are TGTGCCAGCAGTTTGGGCAGGGTGGGGCTCTATGGCTACACCTTC. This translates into CASSLGRVGLYGYTF.

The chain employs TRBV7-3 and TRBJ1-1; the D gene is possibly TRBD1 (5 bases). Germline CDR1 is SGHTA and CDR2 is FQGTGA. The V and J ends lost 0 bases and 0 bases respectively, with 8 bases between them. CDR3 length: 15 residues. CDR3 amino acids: CASSLTGALNTEAFF. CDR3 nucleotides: TGTGCCAGCAGCTTAACAGGGGCCTTGAACACTGAAGCTTTCTTT.

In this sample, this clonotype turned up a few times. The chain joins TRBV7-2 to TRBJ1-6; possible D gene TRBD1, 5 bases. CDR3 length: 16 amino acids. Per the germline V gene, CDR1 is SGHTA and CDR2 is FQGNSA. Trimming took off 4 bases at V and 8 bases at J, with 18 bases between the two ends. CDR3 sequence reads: CASSSPLRVGDSPLHF. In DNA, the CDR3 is TGTGCCAGCAGCTCCCCCCTCAGGGTCGGGGATTCACCCCTCCACTTT.

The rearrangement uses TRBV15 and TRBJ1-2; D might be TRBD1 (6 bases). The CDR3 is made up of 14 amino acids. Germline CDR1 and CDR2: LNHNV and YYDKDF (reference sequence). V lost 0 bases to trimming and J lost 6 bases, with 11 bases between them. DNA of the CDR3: TGTGCCACCAGCAGAGATATAACAGGGCATGGCTACACCTTC. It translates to CATSRDITGHGYTF.

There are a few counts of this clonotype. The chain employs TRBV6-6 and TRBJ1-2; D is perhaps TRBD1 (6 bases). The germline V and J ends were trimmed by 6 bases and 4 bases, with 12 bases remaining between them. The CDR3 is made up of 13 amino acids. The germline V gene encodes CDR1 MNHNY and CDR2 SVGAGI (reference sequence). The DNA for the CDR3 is TGTGCCAGCAGGTACAGGGATGGCTATGGCTACACCTTC. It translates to CASRYRDGYGYTF.

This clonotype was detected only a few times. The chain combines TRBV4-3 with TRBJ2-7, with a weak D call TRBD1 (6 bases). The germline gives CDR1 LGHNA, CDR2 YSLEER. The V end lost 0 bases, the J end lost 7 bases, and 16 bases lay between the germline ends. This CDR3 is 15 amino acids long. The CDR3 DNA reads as TGCGCCAGCAGCCAAGATTTAACAGGGTTAGGTGAGCAGTACTTC. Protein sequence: CASSQDLTGLGEQYF.

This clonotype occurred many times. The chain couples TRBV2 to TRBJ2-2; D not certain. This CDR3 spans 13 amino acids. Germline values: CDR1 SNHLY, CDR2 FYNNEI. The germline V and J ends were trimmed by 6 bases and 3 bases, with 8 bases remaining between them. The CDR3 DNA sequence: TGTGCCAGCAGGCTCCAATACACCGGGGAGCTGTTTTTT. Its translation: CASRLQYTGELFF.

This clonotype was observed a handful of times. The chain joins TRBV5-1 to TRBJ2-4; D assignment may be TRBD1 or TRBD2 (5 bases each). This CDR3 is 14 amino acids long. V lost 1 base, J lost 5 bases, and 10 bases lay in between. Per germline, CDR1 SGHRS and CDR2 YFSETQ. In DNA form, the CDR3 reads TGCGCCAGCAGCTTGCCCGGGGCGGAAAACATTCAGTACTTC. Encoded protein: CASSLPGAENIQYF.

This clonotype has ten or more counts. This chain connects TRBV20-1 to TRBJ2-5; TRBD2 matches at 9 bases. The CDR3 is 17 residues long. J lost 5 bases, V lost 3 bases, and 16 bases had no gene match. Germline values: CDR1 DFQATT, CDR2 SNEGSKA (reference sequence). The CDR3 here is CSASPEYLRGGQETQYF. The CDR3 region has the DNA TGCAGTGCTAGCCCCGAGTACCTGCGGGGGGGGCAGGAGACCCAGTACTTC.

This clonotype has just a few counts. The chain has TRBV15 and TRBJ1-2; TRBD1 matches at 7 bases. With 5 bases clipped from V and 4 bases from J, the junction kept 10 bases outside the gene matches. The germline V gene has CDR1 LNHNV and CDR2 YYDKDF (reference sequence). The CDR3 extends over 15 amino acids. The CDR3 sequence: CATSGRRDSSYGYTF. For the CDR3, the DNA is TGTGCCACCAGCGGGCGGAGGGACAGCTCCTATGGCTACACCTTC.

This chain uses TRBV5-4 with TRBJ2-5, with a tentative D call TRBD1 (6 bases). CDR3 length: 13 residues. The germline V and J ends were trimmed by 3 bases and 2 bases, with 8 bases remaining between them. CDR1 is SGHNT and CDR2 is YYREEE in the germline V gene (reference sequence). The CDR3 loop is CASSSQGQETQYF. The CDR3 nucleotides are TGTGCCAGCAGCTCCCAGGGGCAAGAGACCCAGTACTTC.

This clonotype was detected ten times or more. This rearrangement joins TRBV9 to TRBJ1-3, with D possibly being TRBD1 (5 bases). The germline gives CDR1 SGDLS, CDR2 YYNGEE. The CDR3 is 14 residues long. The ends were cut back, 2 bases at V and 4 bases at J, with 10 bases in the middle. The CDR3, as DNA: TGTGCCAGCAGCGTTCCAGGGTCAGGAAACACCATATATTTT. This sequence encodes CASSVPGSGNTIYF.

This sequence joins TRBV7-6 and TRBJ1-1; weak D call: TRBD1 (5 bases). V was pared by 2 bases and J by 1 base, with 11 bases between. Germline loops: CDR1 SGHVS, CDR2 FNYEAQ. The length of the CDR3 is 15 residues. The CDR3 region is CASSLRDSGNTEAFF. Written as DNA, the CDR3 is TGTGCCAGCAGCTTACGGGACTCTGGGAACACTGAAGCTTTCTTT.

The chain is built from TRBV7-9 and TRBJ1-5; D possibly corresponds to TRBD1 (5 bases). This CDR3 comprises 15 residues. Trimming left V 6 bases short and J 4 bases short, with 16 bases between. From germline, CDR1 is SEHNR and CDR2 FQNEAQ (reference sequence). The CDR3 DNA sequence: TGTGCCAGCAGAGGCGGGACGGGAAATAATCAGCCCCAGCATTTT. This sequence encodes CASRGGTGNNQPQHF.

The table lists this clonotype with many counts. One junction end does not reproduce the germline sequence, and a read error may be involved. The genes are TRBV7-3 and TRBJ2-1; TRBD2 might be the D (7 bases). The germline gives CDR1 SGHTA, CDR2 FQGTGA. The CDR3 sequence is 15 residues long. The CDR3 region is CASGLGGTTDNEQFF. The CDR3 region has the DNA TGTGCCAGCGGCTTAGGGGGGACTACCGACAATGAGCAGTTCTTC. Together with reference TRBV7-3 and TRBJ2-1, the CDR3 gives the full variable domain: GAGVSQTPSNKVTEKGKYVELRCDPISGHTALYWYRQSLGQGPEFLIYFQGTGAADDSGLPNDRFFAVRPEGSVSTLKIQRTERGDSAVYLCASGLGGTTDNEQFFGPGTRLTVL.

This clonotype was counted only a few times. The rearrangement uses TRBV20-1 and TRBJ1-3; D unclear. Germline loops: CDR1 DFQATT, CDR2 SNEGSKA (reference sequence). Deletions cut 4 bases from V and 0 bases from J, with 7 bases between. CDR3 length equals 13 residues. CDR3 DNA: TGCAGTGCTATAATTAGCTCTGGAAACACCATATATTTT. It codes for CSAIISSGNTIYF.

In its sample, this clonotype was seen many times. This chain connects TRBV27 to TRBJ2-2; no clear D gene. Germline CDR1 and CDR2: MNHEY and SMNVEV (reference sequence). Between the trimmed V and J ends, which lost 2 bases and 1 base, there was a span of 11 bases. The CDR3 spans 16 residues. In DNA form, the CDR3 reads TGTGCCAGCAGTTTAGACCACTCGCAGAACACCGGGGAGCTGTTTTTT. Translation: CASSLDHSQNTGELFF.

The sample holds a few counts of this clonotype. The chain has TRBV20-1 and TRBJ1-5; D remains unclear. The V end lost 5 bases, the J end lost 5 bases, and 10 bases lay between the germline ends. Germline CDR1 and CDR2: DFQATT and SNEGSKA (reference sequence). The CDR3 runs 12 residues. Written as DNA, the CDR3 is TGCAGTGCTCAGGACCGTCATCAGCCCCAGCATTTT. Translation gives CSAQDRHQPQHF.